These 5 T cell receptor beta chains share one sample of origin, sequenced in a study of spatial heterogeneity in lung cancer. MiXCR, applied by TCRdb to the 5' RACE reads, yields one record per CDR3 protein. Of a few thousand distinct CDR3 sequences listed, roughly a tenth are singletons. As to time point: sample taken at primary tumor resection. Their antigens remain unidentified. Regarding the study as a whole: Tumoral mutation counts were tracked by counts of expanded intratumoral alpha and beta TCRs.

Specimen: lung tumor tissue, collected at surgery. The receptors stem from a female donor with early-stage non-small cell lung cancer.

By sample share, this clonotype is medium-sized. The chain carries TRBV7-6 and TRBJ2-6, with D uncertain. This CDR3 region has 15 residues. Trimming stripped 1 base from V and 0 bases from J, with 4 bases between. Germline CDR1 SGHVS, CDR2 FNYEAQ. CDR3 in DNA: TGTGCCAGCAGCTTAGGAACCTCTGGGGCCAACGTCCTGACTTTC. It translates to CASSLGTSGANVLTF.

The chain carries TRBV12-3 or TRBV12-4 and TRBJ2-3, with 8 bases fitting TRBD2. The J segment lost 2 bases and the V segment lost 6 bases, leaving 7 bases of the junction unmatched. The CDR3 runs 15 residues. CDR3 amino acids: CASRLSGGPTDTQYF. In DNA form, the CDR3 reads TGTGCCAGCAGGCTCAGCGGGGGACCCACAGATACGCAGTATTTT.

By sample share, this clonotype is medium-sized (0.01 to 0.1%). The chain joins TRBV7-8 to TRBJ2-5; the match to TRBD1 covers 9 bases. Looked up from germline, CDR1 is SGHVS and CDR2 is FQNEAQ. This CDR3 has 16 residues. V shed 1 base and J 5 bases; nucleotides not matched to a gene: 8. The CDR3 nucleotides read TGTGCCAGCAGCTTAGAGACAGGGGGGATTGAGGAGACCCAGTACTTC. This gives the protein CASSLETGGIEETQYF.

By sample share, this clonotype is medium-sized. The rearrangement joins TRBV3-1 to TRBJ2-7, with D possibly matching TRBD1 (5 bases). The V end was cut by 2 bases, the J end by 9 bases, with 23 bases between. This CDR3 has 16 residues. The germline CDR1 and CDR2 sequences are LGHDT and YNNKEL (reference sequence). In nucleotides, the CDR3 is TGTGCCAGCAGCCAATGGGCCAAACAGGATGTCGCCGGGCAGTACTTC. Protein product: CASSQWAKQDVAGQYF.

This clonotype is labeled as medium-sized. The chain carries TRBV6-5 and TRBJ2-7; D might be TRBD1 or TRBD2, each matching 6 bases. The CDR3 length is 14 residues. Per germline, CDR1 MNHEY and CDR2 SVGAGI. V was shortened by 6 bases and J by 5 bases, with 17 bases between the two germline ends. The CDR3 loop reads CASSPGGRVHEQYF. For the CDR3, the DNA is TGTGCCAGCAGCCCCGGGGGCAGGGTCCACGAGCAGTACTTC.